The source of this T cell receptor (beta chain) is a study of shared clonotypes between healthy human individuals. As for this clone: Its antigen is not known. A single base is all that separates this from a far larger clone, so a read error is likely.

Libraries were prepared by immunoSEQ multiplex PCR; TCRdb keeps only in-frame clonotypes and omits some of them. The data contain 850,000 to 1,200,000 clones, roughly 80% of them singletons. Study observations and caveats: Naive CD4 clonotypes overlapped across several donors at about 5%. Clonotypes which were not shared had lower generation probabilities than clonotypes that all four donors shared. Sequencing depth was expected to affect clonotype sharing among donors. As a rule, naive subsets had a larger estimated richness than memory subsets.

Sequencing was done on a sample of memory CD4+ T cells sorted from blood. Subset reported: CD45RA-negative fraction. The TCR comes from a man younger than 35 in good health.

CDR3 in amino acids: CASSRDPSPYEQYF. The CDR3 DNA is TGTGCCAGCAGCCGGGACCCCAGCCCCTACGAGCAGTACTTC. V usage is TRBV7-9 and J usage is TRBJ2-7; D may correspond to TRBD1 or TRBD2 (5 bases each). From germline, CDR1 is SEHNR and CDR2 FQNEAQ (reference sequence). V dropped 5 bases and J dropped 2 bases, with 13 bases sitting between them. The CDR3 length is 14 residues.